This T cell receptor beta chain was recovered during a study of T cells in Graves' hyperthyroidism and ophthalmopathy (dated by TCRdb to the late 2010s). In the study overall: Peripheral blood samples were taken at initial diagnosis, before any treatment was given. To identify TCR V-J signatures that set the groups apart, the researchers used a discovery cohort of more than 95 patients, made up of 43 with Graves' ophthalmopathy and about 59 with stable Graves' hyperthyroidism. Prospective prediction of ophthalmopathy was tested in an independent validation cohort consisting of about 19 hyperthyroidism patients and some 17 patients who later progressed to ophthalmopathy. The 100 discovery patients were randomly split 7:3 into training and test sets. In addition, the study compared T-cell repertoires in thyroid tissue and in blood from a handful of Graves' hyperthyroidism patients. After sampling, hyperthyroidism patients received methimazole starting at 30 mg daily, and ophthalmopathy patients received high-dose intravenous methylprednisolone. TCR Vbeta CDR3 sequencing of roughly 140 peripheral blood samples (under 45 ophthalmopathy, 75 hyperthyroidism and about 17 progressor patients) is reported in the paper.

Concerning this clonotype: This receptor's antigen is unknown. One base away there is no much larger clone; base qualities are not given.

Study-wide findings and limitations: In validation, the model predicted progression to ophthalmopathy a median of 6.5 months before onset, with 65% to 71% sensitivity and more than 72% specificity. Blood samples also contained most of the expanded thyroid clonotypes (frequency above 0.001), which suggests that blood repertoires may reflect thyroid immune responses. No statistical method was used to fix the sample size in advance, and group allocation was not hidden from the investigators. A 13 V-J signature model separated ophthalmopathy from stable hyperthyroidism, with approximately 86% sensitivity and about 81% specificity in cross-validation and 80%/75% in testing.

The TCR beta CDR3 regions were amplified from the RNA transcripts. The first round of RT-PCR for the TCR CDR3 was performed with the HTBI primer set and the Qiagen OneStep RT-PCR kit. Libraries were constructed in a second round of multiplex PCR, after which size selection and purification were performed. Libraries were sequenced paired-end with 100 bp reads on an Illumina HiSeq2000. On the authors' methods: Raw data were processed with SOAPnuke, discarding reads with adapters, uncalled bases, mean Phred below 15, or no exact constant-primer or identifier match. High-quality paired reads were merged with COPE v1.2.5, and unique nucleotide sequences were defined as clonotypes. MiTCR v1.1 was used to align the clonotypes against IMGT TRBV, TRBD and TRBJ reference segments. The analysis included only V-J combinations with a frequency above 0.0001, which together covered around 99% of the repertoires. A TCS score was defined as the ratio of F50 (clonal expansion) to E x V (chaos), with BLOSUM62-based TCRdist applied between CDR3 peptides within each V-J. Welch's t-statistics and random forest reduced around 510 V-J features to under 15, which were used in a naive Bayes classifier (R e1071). TCRdb reran the public reads through fastp at Q25 and MiXCR, keeping productive beta chains. Rows with one shared CDR3 protein collapse into an entry with the most common genes and DNA. The V and J calls and clone size are TCRdb's, not the authors'. Within this sample are under 400,000 distinct CDR3 sequences, with nearly 15% of them counted one time only. Jointly, the top ten make up around 20% of the sample.

The germline V and J ends show losses of 0 bases and 7 bases respectively, and no gene match explains 12 bases of the junction. CDR1 SGDLS and CDR2 YYNGEE are derived from the germline V gene. The CDR3 contains 16 residues, cysteine and phenylalanine counted. The DNA shown is the 48-base CDR3, in frame from base 1. Ophthalmopathy patients had moderately to severely active disease, Clinical Activity Score of at least 3, NOSPECS grade of at least 4, and duration under 3 months. Any patient with an uncontrolled infection, another autoimmune disease, pregnancy or lactation was excluded. Clinical symptoms, serum thyroxine and TRAb, thyroid ultrasound, and orbital computed tomography formed the basis for the diagnoses. PBMCs were separated from approximately 9.9 ml of fresh peripheral blood using Ficoll-Paque density gradient centrifugation. Trizol reagent was used to extract total RNA, and RNA quality was then checked on an Agilent 2100 Bioanalyzer.

The TCR originated in an older woman with Graves' ophthalmopathy. The specimen sequenced was blood. This chain joins TRBV9 to TRBJ2-7, with TRBD1 matching 8 junction bases. The DNA is as follows: TGTGCCAGCAGCGTAGAATCTCAGGGGGCTTGGGGTGAGCAGTACTTC. This gives the protein CASSVESQGAWGEQYF.